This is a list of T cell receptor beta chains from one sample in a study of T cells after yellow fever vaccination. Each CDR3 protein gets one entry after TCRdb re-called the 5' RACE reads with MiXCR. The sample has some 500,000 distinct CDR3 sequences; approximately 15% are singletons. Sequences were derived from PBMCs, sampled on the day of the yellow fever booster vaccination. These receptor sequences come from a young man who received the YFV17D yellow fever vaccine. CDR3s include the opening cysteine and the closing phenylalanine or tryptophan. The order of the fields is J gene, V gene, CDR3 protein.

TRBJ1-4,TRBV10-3,CAIRPGQGVEKLFF
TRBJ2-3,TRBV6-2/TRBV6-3,CASSSVLGEGLTDTQYF
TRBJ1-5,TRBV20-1,CSARDRGAFRYQPQHF
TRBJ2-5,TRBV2,CASKMELAGEYQETQYF
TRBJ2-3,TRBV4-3,CASSQDPAGDIDTQYF
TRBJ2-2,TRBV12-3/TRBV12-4,CASSNPRGGLNTGELFF
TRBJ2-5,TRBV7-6,CASSPGGALGTQYF
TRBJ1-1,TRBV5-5,CASSSGSTDTEAFF
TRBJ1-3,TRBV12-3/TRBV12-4,CASTPGRNTIYF
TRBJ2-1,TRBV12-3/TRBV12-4,CASTLALAGSRGPRTNEQFF
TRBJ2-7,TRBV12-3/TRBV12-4,CASSLLNFYEQYF
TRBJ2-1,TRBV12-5,CASVPGQAYNEQFF
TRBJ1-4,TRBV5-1,CASSGDGNEKLFF
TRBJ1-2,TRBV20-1,CSASYYGYTF
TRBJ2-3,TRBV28,CASSPDRVADTQYF
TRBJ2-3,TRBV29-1,CSVNLGGGSTDTQYF
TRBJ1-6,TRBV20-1,CSARDREYNSPLHF
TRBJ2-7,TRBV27,CASSFYGRREQYF
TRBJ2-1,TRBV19,CASSHLPGGTSGRAMMNEQFF
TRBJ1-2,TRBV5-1,CASSSLQGGSYGYTF
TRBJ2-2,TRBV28,CASTWGSGTGELFF
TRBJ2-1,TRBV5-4,CASSPGHTDNEQFF
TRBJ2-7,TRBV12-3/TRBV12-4,CASSLNRNSYEQYF
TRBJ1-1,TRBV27,CASSLSRYRLMNTEAFF
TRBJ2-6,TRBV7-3,CASSLSSSSGANVLTF
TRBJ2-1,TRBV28,CASMSFGGPAYNEQFF
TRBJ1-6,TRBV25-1,CASSEYRPNSPLHF
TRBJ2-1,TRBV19,CATGTSGTYEQFF
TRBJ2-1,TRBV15,CATSRDPPTSGPLGEQFF
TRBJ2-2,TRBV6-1,CASSLQGWTGELFF
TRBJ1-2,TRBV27,CASSLRRSQYGYTF
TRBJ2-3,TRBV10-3,CAIAASTDTQYF
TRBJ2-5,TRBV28,CASSSSRTQYF
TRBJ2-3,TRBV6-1,CASSPSTQGATDTQYF
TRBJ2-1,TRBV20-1,CSARVLSANVNEQFF
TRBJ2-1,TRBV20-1,CSATSSGRSEQFF
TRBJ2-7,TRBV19,CASRSDRSDEQYF
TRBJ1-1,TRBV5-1,CASSLDGTDTEAFF
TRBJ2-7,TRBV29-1,CSVRTSGSSYEQYF
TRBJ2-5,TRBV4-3,CASSQASGHQETQYF